Below are 18 T cell receptor beta chains sequenced from a single sample in a study of T-cell memory formation after mild COVID-19. MiXCR, run by TCRdb on the 5' RACE reads, gives a single entry per CDR3 protein. The sample lists 580,000 or so distinct CDR3 sequences, around 16% occurring once. Material: PBMCs or a T cell subset sorted from them (not recorded which). The receptors shown here come from an adult woman who had mild COVID-19 (a few samples of this study predate the infection). Cell type and time point are not known.

On this clonotype itself: Relative to the germline gene, one junction end is altered; a read error may explain this. V gene TRBV7-7 combines with J gene TRBJ2-2; TRBD2 might be the D (5 bases). Per germline, CDR1 SSHAT and CDR2 FNYEAQ (reference sequence). The CDR3 extends over 13 amino acids. CDR3 loop: CASSWGDTGELFF. In DNA form, the CDR3 reads TGTGCTAGCAGCTGGGGAGACACCGGGGAGCTGTTTTTT.

This chain connects TRBV12-3 or TRBV12-4 to TRBJ1-2, with no clear D. Trimming left V 6 bases short and J 4 bases short, with 9 bases between. The CDR3 consists of 12 residues. This CDR3 reads CASSQGPYGYTF. The CDR3 DNA reads as TGTGCCAGCAGCCAAGGGCCCTATGGCTACACCTTC.

Only a few counts were recorded for this clonotype. V usage is TRBV7-3 and J usage is TRBJ2-3; D remains unclear. Germline CDR1 reads SGHTA; CDR2 reads FQGTGA. V shed 10 bases and J shed 3 bases, with 14 bases lying between them. The CDR3 extends over 13 amino acids. The CDR3 region is CATAGSRTDTQYF. The CDR3 DNA reads as TGTGCCACCGCAGGTTCGCGGACAGATACGCAGTATTTT.

This clonotype has only a few counts. The chain employs TRBV24-1 and TRBJ2-2; 9 bases are a match to TRBD1. The CDR3 covers 17 residues. The germline CDR1 and CDR2 sequences are KGHDR and SFDVKD. V shed 4 bases, J shed 4 bases, and the junction held 9 bases outside the gene matches. The CDR3 DNA sequence: TGTGCCACCAGTGACCCCTACGACAGGGGGAGCACCGGGGAGCTGTTTTTT. Amino acid sequence: CATSDPYDRGSTGELFF.

The CDR3 bases are TGCGCCAGCAGCTTTGCTGATAACACTGAAGCTTTCTTT. It yields the protein CASSFADNTEAFF. The chain combines TRBV5-1 with TRBJ1-1, with D unclear. Between the trimmed V and J ends, which lost 2 bases and 2 bases, there was a span of 7 bases. The V gene's germline CDR1 is SGHRS and CDR2 YFSETQ. The CDR3 extends over 13 amino acids.

The chain is built from TRBV6-7 and TRBJ2-7; 9 bases match TRBD2. TRBV6-7 is noted as an ORF with a role that remains uncertain. The CDR3 sequence is 18 residues long. J was trimmed by 3 bases and V by 0 bases; bases with no gene match: 12. The CDR3 DNA is TGTGCCAGCAGTTACTCGATTCCGGCTAGCGGGACCCTCTACGAGCAGTACTTC. This translates into CASSYSIPASGTLYEQYF.

CDR3 amino acids: CASSLARDSPRLASEAFF. CDR3 sequence (DNA): TGCGCCAGCAGCTTGGCTCGGGACAGCCCCCGCCTTGCCTCTGAAGCTTTCTTT. This chain joins TRBV5-1 and TRBJ1-1, with 7 bases matching TRBD1. The CDR3 sequence is 18 residues long. In germline, CDR1 is SGHRS, CDR2 YFSETQ. The V gene end was trimmed by 0 bases and the J gene end by 6 bases; junction bases not matched to a gene: 17.

The genes are TRBV7-2 and TRBJ1-2, with TRBD1 matching 8 bases. Unmatched junction bases numbered 7, after V lost 4 bases and J lost 3 bases. The germline V gene has CDR1 SGHTA and CDR2 FQGNSA. This CDR3 contains 15 residues. The CDR3 DNA reads as TGTGCCAGCAGCTCCCAGGGGGCGGCTTACTATGGCTACACCTTC. Its protein is CASSSQGAAYYGYTF. Full variable domain (rest looked up from reference TRBV7-2 and TRBJ1-2): GAGVSQSPSNKVTEKGKDVELRCDPISGHTALYWYRQSLGQGLEFLIYFQGNSAPDKSGLPSDRFSAERTGGSVSTLTIQRTQQEDSAVYLCASSSQGAAYYGYTFGSGTRLTVV.

This clonotype was detected a few times. The rearrangement joins TRBV3-1 to TRBJ1-3; 9 positions agree with TRBD1. Trimming removed 3 bases from V and 8 bases from J; junction bases left unmatched: 8. CDR3 length equals 15 residues. Germline loops: CDR1 LGHDT, CDR2 YNNKEL (reference sequence). CDR3 loop: CASSHVRTGEDTIYF. For the CDR3, the DNA is TGTGCCAGCAGCCACGTCCGGACAGGGGAAGACACCATATATTTT.

This clonotype was found a few times. The chain uses TRBV12-3 or TRBV12-4 and TRBJ1-2; D ambiguous. Trimming stripped 2 bases from V and 5 bases from J, with 12 bases between. This CDR3 region has 14 residues. Here the CDR3 reads CASSLSTGGYGYTF. DNA for the CDR3: TGTGCCAGCAGTTTATCGACTGGTGGTTATGGCTACACCTTC.

The V call is TRBV18, the J call TRBJ2-7, with 7 nucleotides matching TRBD1. The CDR3 covers 14 residues. V shed 2 bases, J shed 5 bases, and the junction held 6 bases outside the gene matches. CDR1 and CDR2 from the germline V gene are KGHSH and LQKENI. The CDR3 DNA follows: TGTGCCAGCTCACCAAGGGACAGCCCTCACGAGCAGTACTTC. Amino acids: CASSPRDSPHEQYF.

The CDR3 DNA is TGCGCCAGCAGATCGGGGGGACATCAGACAGATACGCAGTATTTT. Its protein is CASRSGGHQTDTQYF. V usage is TRBV5-1 and J usage is TRBJ2-3; weak D call: TRBD2 (7 bases). With 5 bases removed from V and 3 bases from J, the gap between germline ends came to 16 bases. This CDR3 comprises 15 residues. Germline V gene lookup returns CDR1 SGHRS and CDR2 YFSETQ.

The CDR3: CASSLGLGYEQFF. The CDR3 DNA reads TGTGCCAGCAGCTTAGGTCTAGGCTATGAGCAGTTCTTC. This chain uses TRBV7-9 with TRBJ2-1; D gene unclear. The V gene lost 1 base and the J gene lost 8 bases, with 9 bases spanning the gap. Germline CDR1 is SEHNR and CDR2 is FQNEAQ (reference sequence). CDR3 length equals 13 residues.

CDR3 protein: CASSARPGRPDTQYF. In nucleotides, the CDR3 is TGTGCCAGCAGCGCAAGACCGGGACGGCCAGATACGCAGTATTTT. V and J are TRBV7-7 and TRBJ2-3, with D perhaps assigned TRBD1 or TRBD2 (5 bases each). The ends were cut back, 5 bases at V and 4 bases at J, with 16 bases in the middle. Germline V gene sequence: CDR1 SSHAT, CDR2 FNYEAQ (reference sequence). The CDR3 is 15 amino acids.

The sample holds a few counts of this clonotype. The chain combines TRBV7-2 with TRBJ2-7; 7 bases match TRBD2. CDR3 size: 13 residues. J was trimmed by 6 bases and V by 4 bases; bases with no gene match: 6. Germline V gene data show CDR1 as SGHTA and CDR2 as FQGNSA. CDR3: CASSSVLATEQYF. CDR3 nucleotide sequence: TGTGCCAGCAGCTCGGTACTAGCGACCGAGCAGTACTTC.

The chain uses TRBV20-1 and TRBJ1-1; tentatively, D is TRBD1 (5 bases). This CDR3 spans 13 amino acids. V was trimmed by 2 bases and J by 3 bases, leaving 10 bases between them. Germline V CDR1 and CDR2: DFQATT, SNEGSKA (reference sequence). CDR3 sequence reads: CSARRGPHTEAFF. The CDR3 bases are TGCAGTGCTAGACGGGGACCTCACACTGAAGCTTTCTTT.

The chain carries TRBV6-1 and TRBJ2-4, with D perhaps TRBD2 (5 bases). In germline, CDR1 is MNHNS, CDR2 SASEGT. V shed 6 bases and J shed 0 bases, with 12 bases lying between them. There are 15 residues in the CDR3. The CDR3 here is CASSADGLAKNIQYF. DNA for the CDR3: TGTGCCAGCAGCGCGGACGGACTAGCCAAAAACATTCAGTACTTC.

This sequence joins TRBV28 and TRBJ1-4; D not certain. Germline CDR1 is MDHEN and CDR2 is SYDVKM. The CDR3 totals 10 residues. Trimming stripped 11 bases from V and 8 bases from J, with 9 bases between. The CDR3, as DNA: TGTGCCGTCCTGGGAGAAAAACTGTTTTTT. Translation gives CAVLGEKLFF.